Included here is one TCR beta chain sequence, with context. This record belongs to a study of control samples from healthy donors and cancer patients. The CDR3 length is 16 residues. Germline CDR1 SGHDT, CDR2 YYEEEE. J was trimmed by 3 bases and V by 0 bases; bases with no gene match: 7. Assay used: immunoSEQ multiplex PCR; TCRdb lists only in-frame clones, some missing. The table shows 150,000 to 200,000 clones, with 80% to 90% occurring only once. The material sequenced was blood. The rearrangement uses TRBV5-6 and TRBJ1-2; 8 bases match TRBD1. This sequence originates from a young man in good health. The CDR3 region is CASSLESAGGYYGYTF. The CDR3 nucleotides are TGTGCCAGCAGCTTGGAGTCGGCAGGGGGCTACTATGGCTACACCTTC.